This passage covers 3 T cell receptor beta chains from one sample sequenced in a study of control samples from healthy donors and cancer patients. Assay: immunoSEQ multiplex PCR; the TCRdb copy retains only in-frame clones and omits some. The sample shows 78,000 or so clones, about 88% of them seen only once. The sequenced sample consisted of blood. These receptor sequences come from a woman aged 45 to 65 in good health.

This sequence joins TRBV19 and TRBJ1-1; D is undetermined. Germline CDR1 LNHDA, CDR2 SQIVND (reference sequence). Between the trimmed V and J ends, which lost 6 bases and 2 bases, there was a span of 4 bases. This CDR3 has 11 amino acids. CDR3 residues: CASRENTEAFF. The CDR3 DNA reads TGTGCCAGTAGGGAAAACACTGAAGCTTTCTTT.

V gene TRBV4-1 combines with J gene TRBJ1-6; 9 bases are a match to TRBD1. CDR1 is MGHRA and CDR2 is YSYEKL in the germline V gene. The CDR3 is 16 amino acids. V trimming: 6 bases; J trimming: 9 bases; junction bases outside the gene matches: 12. The CDR3 DNA sequence: TGCGCCAGCAGTCACAAACCGGGACAGGGAGTTTCACCCCTCCACTTT. The encoded protein is CASSHKPGQGVSPLHF.

The chain recombines TRBV5-1 with TRBJ2-1, with 8 nucleotides matching TRBD1. J gave up 7 bases and V 3 bases, and 9 bases lay outside the gene matches. The V gene's germline CDR1 is SGHRS and CDR2 YFSETQ. The length of the CDR3 is 15 residues. CDR3 bases: TGCGCCAGCAGCTCCCCGGACAGGGCGGGAAATGAGCAGTTCTTC. This codes for CASSSPDRAGNEQFF.